This TCR beta chain was sequenced for a study of shared clonotypes between healthy human individuals. Across the study: Per donor, CD8 memory used one plate, CD8 naive used two, CD4 memory used three and CD4 naive used three. Whole-study findings and limits: Naive CD4 clonotype sharing across a few donors was 5% to 6%.

Germline V lookup: CDR1 MGHRA, CDR2 YSYEKL. The ends were cut back, 1 base at V and 5 bases at J, with 12 bases in the middle. The length of the CDR3 is 16 residues. Points on this clone: As yet, its antigen is unknown.

The input for sorted-subset replicate PCRs was around 200 ng DNA, some 28,000 T cell genomes. The table came from immunoSEQ multiplex PCR; TCRdb's copy has only in-frame clones and leaves some out. The repertoire includes roughly 2 million clones, roughly 94% of them detected once, and more than 0.95% sits in the top ten. Positive CCR7 selection of CD45RO-negative cells yielded the naive CD8 cells, and terminally differentiated effector memory CD45RA+ cells were excluded. The source material was naive CD8+ T cells sorted from blood. This receptor was taken from a man aged 18 to 29 in good health. The rearrangement uses TRBV4-1 and TRBJ2-6, with a tentative D call TRBD2 (5 bases). CDR3 protein: CASSQADSGWANVLTF. The CDR3 DNA reads as TGCGCCAGCAGCCAAGCGGACTCGGGGTGGGCCAACGTCCTGACTTTC.